A single sample is the source of the 18 T cell receptor beta chains below, sequenced in a study of cytomegalovirus exposure and HLA in healthy donors. PCR primers comprised 60 Vbeta and 13 Jbeta primers. Some clones are missing from TCRdb's copy, which holds only in-frame ones; the method was immunoSEQ multiplex PCR. The sample lists 99,000 or so clones, approximately 82% occurring once. The sample was PBMCs. Receptors were obtained from a man in his forties or fifties in good health and CMV-seropositive.

The chain combines TRBV9 with TRBJ2-1, with D maybe TRBD2 (6 bases). Trimming shortened V by 1 base and J by 1 base, and 9 bases separated the two germline ends. Germline lookup yields CDR1 SGDLS and CDR2 YYNGEE. The CDR3 length is 15 residues. In DNA, the CDR3 is TGTGCCAGCAGCGTACGGAGCGGGTCCTACAATGAGCAGTTCTTC. Translating gives CASSVRSGSYNEQFF.

The rearrangement joins TRBV7-2 to TRBJ2-1; D perhaps matches TRBD1 (5 bases). The germline CDR1 and CDR2 sequences are SGHTA and FQGNSA. This CDR3 comprises 14 residues. Trimming removed 4 bases from V and 12 bases from J, with 19 bases in between. The CDR3: CASSSGIGLFGQFF. DNA for the CDR3: TGTGCCAGCAGCTCAGGGATAGGGTTGTTTGGGCAGTTCTTC.

The V call is TRBV23-1, the J call TRBJ1-5; possible D gene TRBD1, 5 bases. TRBV23-1 is an ORF, with its function uncertain. V dropped 6 bases and J dropped 7 bases, with 22 bases sitting between them. CDR3 size: 16 residues. The DNA of the CDR3 is TGCGCCAGCAGACCGGGTCGGGGGTACAGACGGCAGCCCCAGCATTTT. Its protein is CASRPGRGYRRQPQHF.

The chain has TRBV11-3 and TRBJ2-1; maybe TRBD2 (5 bases). V gave up 4 bases and J gave up 0 bases, with 13 bases separating them. There are 16 residues in the CDR3. Germline V lookup: CDR1 SGHNT, CDR2 YENEEA. The CDR3 spells CASSSGGWVSYNEQFF. CDR3 DNA: TGTGCCAGCAGCTCTGGAGGCTGGGTCTCCTACAATGAGCAGTTCTTC.

The chain carries TRBV7-3 and TRBJ1-3, with D possibly matching TRBD1 (5 bases). The V end was cut by 5 bases, the J end by 2 bases, with 7 bases between. The CDR3 extends over 13 amino acids. Germline-derived CDR1 and CDR2 are SGHTA and FQGTGA. This CDR3 reads CASSPGTGNTIYF. The CDR3 DNA reads as TGTGCCAGCAGCCCAGGGACTGGAAACACCATATATTTT.

The V and J genes are TRBV28 and TRBJ1-1, with 7 bases aligning to TRBD1. V dropped 3 bases and J dropped 5; count of bases not matched to a gene: 6. Germline V gene lookup returns CDR1 MDHEN and CDR2 SYDVKM. This CDR3 contains 14 residues. CDR3 nucleotide sequence: TGTGCCAGCAGTTTGTCGGCCAGGGGGACTGAAGCTTTCTTT. Encoded protein: CASSLSARGTEAFF.

The genes are TRBV15 and TRBJ2-7; maybe TRBD1 (5 bases). V gave up 0 bases and J gave up 2 bases, with 17 bases separating them. CDR3 length: 17 amino acids. Germline values: CDR1 LNHNV, CDR2 YYDKDF (reference sequence). CDR3 coding DNA: TGTGCCACCAGCAGAGATCCCAGCCAGGGTTTACCCTACGAGCAGTACTTC. Residues: CATSRDPSQGLPYEQYF.

V and J are TRBV11-2 and TRBJ2-7; the D gene is possibly TRBD2 (6 bases). Germline values: CDR1 SGHAT, CDR2 FQNNGV. This CDR3 has 14 residues. V lost 4 bases and J lost 2, with 12 bases in between. This CDR3 reads CASSWAEGPYEQYF. Here the CDR3 DNA reads TGTGCCAGCAGCTGGGCGGAGGGCCCCTACGAGCAGTACTTC.

The chain links TRBV5-1 to TRBJ2-2; TRBD2 matches at 8 bases. The V segment lost 10 bases and the J segment 2 bases; nucleotides outside the gene matches: 10. The germline V gene has CDR1 SGHRS and CDR2 YFSETQ. CDR3 size: 15 residues. CDR3 DNA sequence: TGCGCCTCACGACCGGGGGGGGGAAACACCGGGGAGCTGTTTTTT. This sequence encodes CASRPGGGNTGELFF.

The table lists this clone with a few counts. The chain recombines TRBV9 with TRBJ2-2; 8 bases are a match to TRBD1. The V and J ends lost 3 bases and 6 bases, in that order; junction bases with no gene match: 4. This CDR3 comprises 14 residues. Germline V CDR1 and CDR2: SGDLS, YYNGEE. Here the CDR3 reads CASSGQGAPGELFF. The CDR3, as DNA: TGTGCCAGCAGCGGGCAGGGGGCACCCGGGGAGCTGTTTTTT.

This rearrangement joins TRBV18 to TRBJ1-2; 8 positions agree with TRBD1. CDR1 is KGHSH, CDR2 LQKENI, per germline. With 3 bases clipped from V and 12 bases from J, the junction kept 15 bases outside the gene matches. The CDR3 is made up of 15 amino acids. Written as DNA, the CDR3 is TGTGCCAGCTCACCCTCAACTACAGGGGGAGAGGGAAACACCTTC. Encoded protein: CASSPSTTGGEGNTF.

This clone was recorded only once. This sequence joins TRBV11-2 and TRBJ2-7; 13 bases agree with TRBD2. The CDR3 is 16 residues long. From germline, CDR1 is SGHAT and CDR2 FQNNGV. V shed 4 bases, J shed 7 bases, and the junction held 10 bases outside the gene matches. CDR3 loop: CASSSTTSGRAREQYF. In DNA, the CDR3 is TGTGCCAGCAGCTCAACCACTAGCGGGAGGGCCCGTGAGCAGTACTTC.

The V gene is TRBV7-2, the J gene TRBJ1-1; TRBD1 is a possible D gene (6 bases). Germline V gene lookup returns CDR1 SGHTA and CDR2 FQGNSA. V was pared by 5 bases and J by 0 bases, with 10 bases between. The CDR3 spans 14 residues. In DNA, the CDR3 is TGTGCCAGCAGCCGAGGACAGATGAACACTGAAGCTTTCTTT. Its translation: CASSRGQMNTEAFF.

This clone was seen more than once but under ten times. Here the CDR3 reads CASSLGGQRYEQYF. The CDR3 DNA is TGTGCCAGCAGCCTAGGGGGACAGCGCTACGAGCAGTACTTC. The chain carries TRBV9 and TRBJ2-7, with 7 bases aligning to TRBD1. J lost 3 bases, V lost 4 bases, and 7 bases had no gene match. CDR1 and CDR2 (germline): SGDLS, YYNGEE. There are 14 residues in the CDR3.

This chain uses TRBV4-3 with TRBJ2-1; 7 bases match TRBD2. The CDR3 length is 17 residues. After removal of 0 bases from V and 2 bases from J, the junction contained 7 bases not matched to a gene. Germline V lookup: CDR1 LGHNA, CDR2 YSLEER. The DNA of the CDR3 is TGCGCCAGCAGCCAAGATCATTCGGGGGGACCCTACAATGAGCAGTTCTTC. It codes for CASSQDHSGGPYNEQFF.

The chain combines TRBV4-1 with TRBJ2-5, with D unresolved. Trimming pared 4 bases from V and 3 bases from J, leaving 12 bases between. The CDR3 covers 14 residues. CDR1 is MGHRA, CDR2 YSYEKL, per germline. Here the CDR3 reads CASSPDGGKETQYF. The CDR3 DNA reads as TGCGCCAGCAGCCCCGACGGCGGAAAAGAGACCCAGTACTTC.

This clone was recorded a few times. The chain joins TRBV29-1 to TRBJ2-7; D is unclear. Germline CDR1 is SQVTM and CDR2 is ANQGSEA. This CDR3 has 12 amino acids. V shed 6 bases and J shed 5 bases, with 14 bases lying between them. The CDR3 DNA reads as TGCAGCGTGGGCGACCCGGCAGACGAGCAGTACTTC. Protein: CSVGDPADEQYF.

V and J are TRBV27 and TRBJ1-1; tentatively, D is TRBD1 (5 bases). The CDR3 contains 18 residues. In germline, CDR1 is MNHEY, CDR2 SMNVEV (reference sequence). V lost 5 bases, J lost 0 bases, and 22 bases lay in between. CDR3 in DNA: TGTGCCAGCAGTGAGAACCGGGACTTTTGGGGGATGAACACTGAAGCTTTCTTT. It yields the protein CASSENRDFWGMNTEAFF.